These 22 T cell receptor beta chains were all obtained from the same sample, sequenced in a study of T cell responses to AZD1222 COVID-19 vaccine. Here immunoSEQ multiplex PCR was the method, and the copy in TCRdb shows in-frame clones only, minus some. This sample carries more than 110,000 clones, approximately 92% of them seen once, and the ten largest clones take about 3.5%. Sequences were derived from peripheral blood, sampled 28 days after the second AZD1222 dose. The source of these receptors is an adult who received the AZD1222 COVID-19 vaccine.

This clone has only a few counts. The V call is TRBV5-6, the J call TRBJ2-2, with TRBD2 matching 9 bases. V trimming: 2 bases; J trimming: 3 bases; junction bases outside the gene matches: 2. The CDR3 covers 15 residues. Germline loops: CDR1 SGHDT, CDR2 YYEEEE. CDR3 region: CASSFTSGYTGELFF. In DNA, the CDR3 is TGTGCCAGCAGCTTCACTAGCGGGTACACCGGGGAGCTGTTTTTT.

The chain carries TRBV6-6 and TRBJ1-3, with a tentative D call TRBD1 (6 bases). Germline CDR1 is MNHNY and CDR2 is SVGAGI (reference sequence). With 4 bases removed from V and 5 bases from J, the gap between germline ends came to 15 bases. This CDR3 comprises 15 residues. CDR3 sequence (DNA): TGTGCCAGCAGTTCTATAGGGGGTTCTCGAAACACCATATATTTT. It translates to CASSSIGGSRNTIYF.

The chain uses TRBV13 and TRBJ1-2; D perhaps matches TRBD1 (5 bases). Per germline, CDR1 PRHDT and CDR2 FYEKMQ (reference sequence). CDR3 length equals 15 residues. With 4 bases removed from V and 7 bases from J, the gap between germline ends came to 19 bases. The CDR3 DNA reads as TGTGCCAGCAGCTCCACTACCGGCAGAAGGGGTGGCTACACCTTC. This translates into CASSSTTGRRGGYTF.

The CDR3 loop is CASSPRDGNTEAFF. In nucleotides, the CDR3 is TGTGCCAGCAGTCCCAGGGACGGGAACACTGAAGCTTTCTTT. The chain uses TRBV6-6 and TRBJ1-1, with a possible D match to TRBD1 (5 bases). Between the trimmed V and J ends, which lost 5 bases and 1 base, there was a span of 11 bases. This CDR3 has 14 amino acids. CDR1 MNHNY and CDR2 SVGAGI come from the germline V gene (reference sequence).

This sequence joins TRBV10-3 and TRBJ1-3; D might be TRBD1 (6 bases). CDR3 length: 14 amino acids. The germline gives CDR1 ENHRY, CDR2 SYGVKD. V shed 10 bases and J shed 0 bases, with 13 bases lying between them. The CDR3 bases are TGTGCCAGCAAACAGGGCCTCTCTGGAAACACCATATATTTT. It encodes CASKQGLSGNTIYF.

The chain uses TRBV28 and TRBJ2-7; a possible D gene is TRBD2 (6 bases). This CDR3 has 14 residues. V lost 5 bases and J 4 bases, leaving 15 bases between the germline ends. Per germline, CDR1 MDHEN and CDR2 SYDVKM. The CDR3 loop reads CASSPLEGLYEQYF. CDR3 nucleotides: TGTGCCAGCAGTCCCTTGGAGGGCCTTTACGAGCAGTACTTC.

This clone has only a few counts. The chain employs TRBV19 and TRBJ1-2, with no clear D. This CDR3 is built from 16 residues. Germline V gives CDR1 LNHDA, CDR2 SQIVND (reference sequence). The V end lost 6 bases, the J end lost 3 bases, and 20 bases lay between the germline ends. DNA for the CDR3: TGTGCCAGTAGGGCCTTTGGCACCGGGAAGGACTATGGCTACACCTTC. It is translated as CASRAFGTGKDYGYTF. The full variable domain, its missing parts supplied by reference TRBV19 and TRBJ1-2, is DGGITQSPKYLFRKEGQNVTLSCEQNLNHDAMYWYRQDPGQGLRLIYYSQIVNDFQKGDIAEGYSVSREKKESFPLTVTSAQKNPTAFYLCASRAFGTGKDYGYTFGSGTRLTVV.

The rearrangement joins TRBV7-8 to TRBJ2-7; TRBD2 aligns across 13 bases. The V and J ends lost 5 bases and 3 bases, in that order; junction bases with no gene match: 7. This CDR3 contains 16 residues. Per the germline V gene, CDR1 is SGHVS and CDR2 is FQNEAQ. DNA of the CDR3: TGTGCCAGCAGCCCAACCGGGACTAGCGGGAACTACGAGCAGTACTTC. This gives the protein CASSPTGTSGNYEQYF.

This chain links TRBV6-5 with TRBJ2-7; 9 bases align to TRBD2. V dropped 3 bases and J dropped 2; count of bases not matched to a gene: 8. There are 16 residues in the CDR3. Germline-derived CDR1 and CDR2 are MNHEY and SVGAGI. The DNA of the CDR3 is TGTGCCAGCAGTTATATGAAGGCGGGAGGGGCCTACGAGCAGTACTTC. Its protein is CASSYMKAGGAYEQYF.

V and J are TRBV19 and TRBJ1-2; 8 nucleotides match TRBD1. This CDR3 has 15 amino acids. V lost 3 bases, J lost 8 bases, and 11 bases stayed unmatched. Germline V gives CDR1 LNHDA, CDR2 SQIVND (reference sequence). CDR3 loop: CASSIWPAGGSGYTF. In nucleotides, the CDR3 is TGTGCCAGTAGTATTTGGCCGGCAGGGGGCTCGGGCTACACCTTC.

The chain is built from TRBV28 and TRBJ2-1; 10 bases map to TRBD2. Trimming took 4 bases from V and 8 from J; bases not matched to a gene: 11. The germline V gene encodes CDR1 MDHEN and CDR2 SYDVKM. This CDR3 region has 16 residues. The CDR3 loop reads CASSSTGTSVGHEQFF. The DNA of the CDR3 is TGTGCCAGCAGTTCGACCGGGACTAGCGTTGGCCATGAGCAGTTCTTC.

This clone was recorded a few times. The CDR3 loop reads CASSKALGVRDQPQHF. DNA of the CDR3: TGTGCCAGCAGCAAAGCGCTGGGGGTAAGGGATCAGCCCCAGCATTTT. This chain uses TRBV21-1 with TRBJ1-5. TRBV21-1 is classified as a pseudogene. The CDR3 has 16 amino acids.

This chain links TRBV7-2 with TRBJ1-5; unclear D gene. In germline, CDR1 is SGHTA, CDR2 FQGNSA. This CDR3 spans 12 amino acids. Trimming removed 1 base from V and 7 bases from J, with 5 bases in between. The CDR3 nucleotides are TGTGCCAGCAGCTTAGAAGAGCAGCCCCAGCATTTT. Translated, it gives CASSLEEQPQHF.

Written as DNA, the CDR3 is TGTGCCAGCAGTTTAAAGGCGGGGGGGTACAATGAGCAGTTCTTC. Its translation is CASSLKAGGYNEQFF. The chain couples TRBV27 to TRBJ2-1; 9 bases align to TRBD2. This CDR3 contains 15 residues. V trimming: 2 bases; J trimming: 4 bases; junction bases outside the gene matches: 3. The germline gives CDR1 MNHEY, CDR2 SMNVEV (reference sequence).

The chain links TRBV24-1 to TRBJ1-5; a weak D match, TRBD1 (5 bases). Germline loops: CDR1 KGHDR, CDR2 SFDVKD. The V gene lost 5 bases and the J gene lost 3 bases, with 13 bases spanning the gap. The CDR3 contains 15 residues. The CDR3 is CATSAPGGSNQPQHF. The CDR3 nucleotides are TGTGCCACCAGTGCCCCTGGGGGTTCCAATCAGCCCCAGCATTTT.

This chain joins TRBV30 and TRBJ1-3; no reliable D call. Between the trimmed V and J ends, which lost 2 bases and 0 bases, there was a span of 8 bases. Per the germline V gene, CDR1 is GTSNPN and CDR2 is SVGIG (reference sequence). CDR3 length equals 14 residues. The CDR3 loop reads CAWSLGGSGNTIYF. CDR3 nucleotides: TGTGCCTGGAGTCTCGGAGGCTCTGGAAACACCATATATTTT.

A remark on this clone: This sample also contains other DNA sequences that code for the same CDR3. The chain combines TRBV9 with TRBJ1-5; D gene ambiguous. Trimming pared 4 bases from V and 2 bases from J, leaving 4 bases between. The CDR3 consists of 12 residues. CDR1 is SGDLS, CDR2 YYNGEE, per germline. This chain's CDR3 is CASSRGNQPQHF. The CDR3 region has the DNA TGTGCCAGCAGCCGGGGCAATCAGCCCCAGCATTTT.

The chain recombines TRBV28 with TRBJ1-3, with a possible D match to TRBD1 (6 bases). CDR3 size: 14 residues. Germline V CDR1 and CDR2: MDHEN, SYDVKM. Trimming took off 3 bases at V and 8 bases at J, with 14 bases between the two ends. The CDR3 sequence: CASSLTGNWDTIYF. Written as DNA, the CDR3 is TGTGCCAGCAGTTTGACAGGCAATTGGGACACCATATATTTT.

CDR3 DNA: TGTGCCAGCAGTTACTCGTCTCCAAGGTACGAGCAGTACTTC. This sequence encodes CASSYSSPRYEQYF. The chain links TRBV6-2 or TRBV6-3 to TRBJ2-7; D gene unclear. This CDR3 has 14 amino acids. CDR1 MNHEY and CDR2 SVGEGT come from the germline V gene. Between the trimmed V and J ends, which lost 0 bases and 4 bases, there was a span of 10 bases.

V and J are TRBV11-2 and TRBJ1-4; 9 positions agree with TRBD1. CDR3 length equals 15 residues. Trimming cost V 1 base and J 11 bases; bases outside gene matches: 8. The V gene's germline CDR1 is SGHAT and CDR2 FQNNGV. The CDR3 spells CASSLVGRTGEKLFF. CDR3 sequence (DNA): TGTGCCAGCAGCTTAGTTGGCCGGACAGGGGAGAAACTGTTTTTT. The full variable domain, completed using reference TRBV11-2 and TRBJ1-4, is EAGVAQSPRYKIIEKRQSVAFWCNPISGHATLYWYQQILGQGPKLLIQFQNNGVVDDSQLPKDRFSAERLKGVDSTLKIQPAKLEDSAVYLCASSLVGRTGEKLFFGSGTQLSVL.

CDR3 sequence reads: CASSSDREDDIKGYTF. As DNA, the CDR3 is TGCGCCAGCAGCTCGGACAGGGAGGATGATATAAAGGGCTACACCTTC. J is TRBJ1-2 and V is TRBV5-1, with TRBD1 matching 8 bases. Per germline, CDR1 SGHRS and CDR2 YFSETQ. The CDR3 length is 16 residues. With 3 bases clipped from V and 8 bases from J, the junction kept 15 bases outside the gene matches.

This chain links TRBV29-1 with TRBJ2-3; tentative D call: TRBD2 (6 bases). The CDR3 contains 15 residues. The germline V gene encodes CDR1 SQVTM and CDR2 ANQGSEA. The germline V and J ends were trimmed by 4 bases and 8 bases, with 22 bases remaining between them. The CDR3: CSVAASWGEPRTQYF. The CDR3 DNA sequence: TGCAGCGTTGCCGCTTCGTGGGGGGAACCACGTACGCAGTATTTT.